This T cell receptor (beta chain) was found in a study of T-cell reconstitution after alpha-beta-depleted transplantation in children. Study observations and caveats: It was reported that alpha-beta T cells came from several hundred expanded graft clones (about two months after transplant). Day-60 TCRbeta diversity that was high in some patients was derived from surviving recipient T cells and thymic progenitors. Among T cells one year after transplant, newly produced cells accounted for most counts and diversity.

As to this clonotype: Antigen specificity is unknown.

Researchers prepared the TCRbeta library using unique molecular identifiers, the study reports. TCRdb analysed the PCR reads with MiXCR anew, one entry per CDR3 protein. Altogether 900,000 or so distinct CDR3 sequences are present, approximately 15% being singletons, with the ten largest covering about 5%. The CDR3 covers 16 residues. Germline CDR1 SNHLY, CDR2 FYNNEI. Trimming removed 3 bases from V and 8 bases from J; junction bases left unmatched: 15. The gene calls are TRBV2 and TRBJ1-2; 7 nucleotides agree with TRBD1. The source is a male patient between 5 and 17 years old who had a stem cell transplant for acute lymphoblastic leukemia, so the T cells may come from the graft donor. This material consisted of PBMCs, mostly from graft donor cells, taken 360 days after TCRalphabeta/CD19-depleted stem cell transplant. DNA of the CDR3: TGTGCCAGCAGTGAGACAGGGAAGGTTCCCTCATGGGGCTACACCTTC. This codes for CASSETGKVPSWGYTF.